This TCR beta chain was documented in a study of T-cell memory formation after mild COVID-19. Trimming stripped 0 bases from V and 7 bases from J, with 11 bases between. Germline V CDR1 and CDR2: SGHRS, YFSETQ. The CDR3 extends over 14 amino acids. TCR alpha and TCR beta cDNA libraries with sample barcodes and UMIs came from 5'RACE using constant-segment primers. TCRdb re-derived calls from the 5' RACE reads in MiXCR, one entry per CDR3 protein. The top ten hold more than 25% of the sample, which has about 140,000 distinct CDR3 sequences, 13% to 15% seen once. Only a few counts were recorded for this clonotype.

The receptor's source is an adult woman who had mild COVID-19 (a few samples of this study predate the infection). Cell type and time point are not known. J is TRBJ2-1 and V is TRBV5-1, with a weak D call TRBD1 (5 bases). The sequenced sample was PBMCs or a T cell subset sorted from them (not recorded which). The DNA of the CDR3 is TGCGCCAGCAGCTTGGTGGGGCCAGCGAATGAGCAGTTCTTC. The encoded protein is CASSLVGPANEQFF.